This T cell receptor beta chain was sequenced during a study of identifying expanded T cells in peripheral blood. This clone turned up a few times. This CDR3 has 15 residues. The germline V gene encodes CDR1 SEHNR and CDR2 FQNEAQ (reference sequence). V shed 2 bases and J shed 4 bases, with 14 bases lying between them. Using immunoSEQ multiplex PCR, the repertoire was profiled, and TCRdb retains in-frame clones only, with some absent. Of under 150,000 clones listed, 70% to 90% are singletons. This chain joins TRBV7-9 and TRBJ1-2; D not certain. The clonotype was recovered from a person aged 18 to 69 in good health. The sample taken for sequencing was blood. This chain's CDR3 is CASSLSTGSVYGYTF. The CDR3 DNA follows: TGTGCCAGCAGCTTAAGTACCGGATCGGTCTATGGCTACACCTTC.